This T cell receptor (beta chain) came from a study of identical twins. Findings of the study overall: For zero-insertion analyses, partial confounding could come from invariant MAIT and iNKT cells.

There are 15 residues in the CDR3. V gave up 5 bases and J gave up 4 bases; unmatched junction bases: 9. Germline values: CDR1 MDHEN, CDR2 SYDVKM. TCRdb reprocessed the 5' RACE reads via MiXCR and lists one record per CDR3 protein. Of around 500,000 distinct CDR3 sequences listed, over 12% are singletons. Healthy Caucasians were all of the donors. Comments on this clonotype: Its specificity is not known.

These data also featured in a second study, about yellow fever vaccine responses in identical twins.

The sequence came from a woman between 18 and 29 years old in good health. Sequences were obtained from CD4+ T cells sorted from blood. V gene TRBV28 combines with J gene TRBJ2-5, with 8 bases lining up with TRBD1. The CDR3 DNA is TGTGCCAGCAGTAAGACAGGGGCTAGAGGAGAGACCCAGTACTTC. Protein sequence: CASSKTGARGETQYF.